One sample yielded the 11 T cell receptor beta chains listed below, sequenced in a study of T-cell memory formation after mild COVID-19. TCRdb reprocessed the 5' RACE reads with MiXCR, giving one entry per CDR3 protein. This table has roughly 450,000 distinct CDR3 sequences, 18% appearing once. Sequenced material: PBMCs or a T cell subset sorted from them (not recorded which). Receptors originate from a young man who had mild COVID-19 (a few samples of this study predate the infection). Cell type and time point are not known.

Comments on this clonotype: A much larger clonotype is one base distant, so this may be a read error. The chain uses TRBV3-1 and TRBJ1-1; D not certain. V was trimmed by 5 bases and J by 5 bases, leaving 9 bases between them. This CDR3 spans 12 amino acids. Per the germline V gene, CDR1 is LGHDT and CDR2 is YNNKEL (reference sequence). CDR3 amino acids: CASSLQKTEAFF. In nucleotides, the CDR3 is TGTGCCAGCAGCTTACAGAAGACTGAAGCTTTCTTT.

This clonotype was recorded a few times. V usage is TRBV5-1 and J usage is TRBJ2-1; TRBD1 agrees at 8 bases. Per the germline V gene, CDR1 is SGHRS and CDR2 is YFSETQ. This CDR3 is built from 14 residues. The junction had 4 bases not matched to a gene; V was cut back by 4 bases and J by 4 bases. The CDR3 nucleotides are TGCGCCAGCAGCCCCAGGGGGCTTTACAATGAGCAGTTCTTC. The encoded protein is CASSPRGLYNEQFF.

This clonotype was counted a few times. V and J are TRBV6-5 and TRBJ2-1; a weak D match, TRBD2 (6 bases). V was pared by 6 bases and J by 7 bases, with 13 bases between. The CDR3 has 13 residues. Germline V CDR1 and CDR2: MNHEY, SVGAGI. The CDR3, as DNA: TGTGCCAGCAGATTACCGGCGGGGAATGAGCAGTTCTTC. This codes for CASRLPAGNEQFF.

The chain uses TRBV11-2 and TRBJ1-4, with D maybe TRBD1 (5 bases). The germline V gene encodes CDR1 SGHAT and CDR2 FQNNGV. The CDR3 sequence is 15 residues long. Between the trimmed V and J ends, which lost 5 bases and 0 bases, there was a span of 10 bases. CDR3 region: CASSARGPTNEKLFF. The CDR3 DNA follows: TGTGCCAGCAGCGCCCGGGGCCCAACTAATGAAAAACTGTTTTTT.

V is TRBV7-8 and J is TRBJ2-1; the match to TRBD2 covers 15 bases. V lost 5 bases, J lost 7 bases, and 3 bases stayed unmatched. Germline loops: CDR1 SGHVS, CDR2 FQNEAQ. There are 15 residues in the CDR3. The CDR3 region is CASSAGTSGGNEQFF. The CDR3 region has the DNA TGTGCCAGCAGCGCCGGGACTAGCGGGGGGAATGAGCAGTTCTTC.

This chain uses TRBV20-1 with TRBJ2-1; 9 bases fit TRBD2. The V and J ends lost 5 bases and 3 bases, in that order; junction bases with no gene match: 14. Germline V gene data show CDR1 as DFQATT and CDR2 as SNEGSKA (reference sequence). The CDR3 extends over 17 amino acids. CDR3 coding DNA: TGCAGTGCTCCCCAAGGGCTATCTAGCGGGGTCTACAATGAGCAGTTCTTC. It translates to CSAPQGLSSGVYNEQFF.

Only a few counts were recorded for this clonotype. The V gene is TRBV24-1, the J gene TRBJ2-3; D call uncertain. The CDR3 has 14 residues. V was clipped by 2 bases and J by 6 bases, with 11 bases between them. Per the germline V gene, CDR1 is KGHDR and CDR2 is SFDVKD. The DNA for the CDR3 is TGTGCCACCAGTGATTCCCGGACCCGGGATACGCAGTATTTT. Translating gives CATSDSRTRDTQYF.

This clonotype was detected a few times. The V gene is TRBV7-2, the J gene TRBJ1-4; D is perhaps TRBD1 (6 bases). V lost 4 bases and J lost 7, with 13 bases in between. The CDR3 loop spans 14 amino acids. Germline V gene data show CDR1 as SGHTA and CDR2 as FQGNSA. The CDR3 sequence is CASSSRGLGEKLFF. The DNA of the CDR3 is TGTGCCAGCAGCTCCAGGGGATTGGGTGAAAAACTGTTTTTT.

The chain recombines TRBV20-1 with TRBJ1-5, with TRBD1 as a possible D gene (5 bases). From germline, CDR1 is DFQATT and CDR2 SNEGSKA (reference sequence). CDR3 length equals 14 residues. Between the trimmed V and J ends, which lost 5 bases and 1 base, there was a span of 12 bases. Written as DNA, the CDR3 is TGCAGTGCTCGCCAGGGACTGAGCAATCAGCCCCAGCATTTT. Its protein product is CSARQGLSNQPQHF.

This clonotype occurred a few times. The chain uses TRBV10-3 and TRBJ1-1; 9 nucleotides match TRBD1. Germline CDR1 and CDR2: ENHRY and SYGVKD. The CDR3 consists of 15 residues. Trimming removed 4 bases from V and 6 bases from J; junction bases left unmatched: 9. CDR3: CAISGGTGLLPEAFF. DNA for the CDR3: TGTGCCATCAGTGGTGGGACAGGGCTTCTCCCTGAAGCTTTCTTT.

A word on this clonotype: Sequence at one end of the junction differs from germline and may be a read error. The rearrangement uses TRBV7-9 and TRBJ2-3; TRBD1 matches 7 bases. The CDR3 is 14 residues long. CDR1 is SEHNR and CDR2 is FQNEAQ in the germline V gene (reference sequence). CDR3 sequence: CASSFWTGTDTQSF. CDR3 DNA: TGTGCCAGCAGCTTTTGGACAGGCACAGATACGCAGTCTTTT.